The rows below give T cell receptor beta chains drawn from one sample of a study of blood T cells in healthy people across ages. Each CDR3 protein is one row after TCRdb ran MiXCR on the 5' RACE reads. The sample includes some 930,000 distinct CDR3 sequences, almost 30% of them seen just once. The same specimen was also included in a second study, on T cells of mothers and their children.

The sequencing input was blood. Source of these receptors: a woman aged 40 to 55 in good health. Both conserved end residues are trimmed from each CDR3. D genes are given only for firm matches.

TRBV7-2	-	TRBJ2-5	ASSSRRTGSWETQY
TRBV18	TRBD1	TRBJ2-7	ASSPRTGALYEQY
TRBV6-2/TRBV6-3	TRBD1	TRBJ2-1	ASRRQGLGEQF
TRBV20-1	TRBD2	TRBJ2-5	SARTSGGSLETRY
TRBV5-4	-	TRBJ1-1	ASSWSNTEAF
TRBV7-9	-	TRBJ1-6	ASAPVAGNSPLH
TRBV7-9	TRBD1	TRBJ2-1	ASSPGQGAGDEQF
TRBV4-3	-	TRBJ1-2	ASSQDGSGAFYGYT
TRBV20-1	-	TRBJ1-1	SAGRAFTEAF
TRBV20-1	TRBD2	TRBJ2-5	SARDSGGREETQY
TRBV28	-	TRBJ2-2	ASSNPGLETGELF
TRBV28	TRBD2	TRBJ2-7	AITGGSYEQY
TRBV14	-	TRBJ2-7	ASSYGQEQY
TRBV19	TRBD2	TRBJ2-3	ASSSGTSVSTDTQY
TRBV7-9	-	TRBJ1-1	ASSPRVSEAF
TRBV20-1	-	TRBJ2-5	SASRGAEEQY
TRBV7-9	TRBD1	TRBJ1-2	ASSLRDRVKSRDGYT
TRBV20-1	TRBD1	TRBJ2-1	SASSPDRVNEQF
TRBV7-2	TRBD1	TRBJ1-1	ASSGQGVNTEAF
TRBV27	-	TRBJ2-7	AGRITGNGPGEQY
TRBV5-1	-	TRBJ2-2	ASSLAGGGYTGELF
TRBV20-1	TRBD1	TRBJ1-3	SAAWDRGLGNTIY